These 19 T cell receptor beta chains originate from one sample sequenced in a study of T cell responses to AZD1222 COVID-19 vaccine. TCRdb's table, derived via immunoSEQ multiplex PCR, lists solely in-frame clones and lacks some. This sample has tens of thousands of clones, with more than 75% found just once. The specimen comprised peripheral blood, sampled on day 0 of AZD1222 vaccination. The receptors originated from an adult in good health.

DNA for the CDR3: TGTGCCAGCAGCCAAGATAGGGAGCGCGCTTATCTGTTTTTT. Its translation is CASSQDRERAYLFF. This rearrangement joins TRBV3-1 (or the pseudogene TRBV3-2) to TRBJ1-4; D is uncertain. The V gene lost 0 bases and the J gene lost 14 bases, with 16 bases spanning the gap. This CDR3 is 14 amino acids long. Germline V gives CDR1 LGHDT, CDR2 YNNKEL (reference sequence).

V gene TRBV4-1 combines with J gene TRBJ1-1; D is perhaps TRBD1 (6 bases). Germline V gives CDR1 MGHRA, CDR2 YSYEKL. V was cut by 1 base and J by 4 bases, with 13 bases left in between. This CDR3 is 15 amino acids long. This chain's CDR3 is CASSQVSGAVTEAFF. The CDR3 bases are TGCGCCAGCAGCCAAGTCTCAGGGGCGGTCACTGAAGCTTTCTTT.

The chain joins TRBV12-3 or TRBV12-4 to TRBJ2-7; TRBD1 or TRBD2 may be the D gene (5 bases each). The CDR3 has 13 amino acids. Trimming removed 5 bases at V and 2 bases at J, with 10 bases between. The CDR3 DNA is TGTGCCAGCAGTGGGACGGCACCCTACGAGCAGTACTTC. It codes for CASSGTAPYEQYF.

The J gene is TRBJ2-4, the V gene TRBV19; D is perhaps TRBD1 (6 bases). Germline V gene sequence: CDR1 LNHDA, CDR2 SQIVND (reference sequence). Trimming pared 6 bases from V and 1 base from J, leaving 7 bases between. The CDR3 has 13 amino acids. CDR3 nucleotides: TGTGCCAGTAGCGGACAGGCCAAAAACATTCAGTACTTC. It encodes CASSGQAKNIQYF.

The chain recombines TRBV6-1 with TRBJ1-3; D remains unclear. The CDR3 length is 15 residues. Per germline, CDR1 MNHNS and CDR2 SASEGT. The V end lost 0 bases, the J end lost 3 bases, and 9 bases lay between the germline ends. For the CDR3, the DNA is TGTGCCAGCAGTGAAGCCGGCTTCTTTGGAAACACCATATATTTT. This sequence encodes CASSEAGFFGNTIYF.

The CDR3 loop reads CASRGTGPLAYNEKLFF. CDR3 nucleotides: TGTGCCAGCAGGGGGACAGGGCCACTTGCTTATAATGAAAAACTGTTTTTT. V and J are TRBV2 and TRBJ1-4, with 9 positions matching TRBD1. V was pared by 6 bases and J by 4 bases, with 12 bases of the junction left unmatched. The CDR3 has 17 amino acids. The germline V gene encodes CDR1 SNHLY and CDR2 FYNNEI.

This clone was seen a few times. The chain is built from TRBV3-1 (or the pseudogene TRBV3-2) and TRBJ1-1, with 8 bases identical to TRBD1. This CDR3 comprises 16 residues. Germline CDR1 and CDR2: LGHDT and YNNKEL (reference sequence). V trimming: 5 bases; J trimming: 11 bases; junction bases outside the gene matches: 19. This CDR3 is CASSVRSGPQGARAFF. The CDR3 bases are TGTGCCAGCAGCGTACGAAGCGGCCCTCAGGGGGCGCGGGCTTTCTTT.

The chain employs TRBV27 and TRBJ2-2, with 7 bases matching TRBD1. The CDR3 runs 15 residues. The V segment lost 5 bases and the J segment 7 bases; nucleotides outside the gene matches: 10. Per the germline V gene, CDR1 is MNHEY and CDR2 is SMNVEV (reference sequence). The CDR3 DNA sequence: TGTGCCAGCAGTCGGCAGGGGGTTATTGACGGGGAGCTGTTTTTT. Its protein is CASSRQGVIDGELFF.

Here the CDR3 DNA reads TGTGCCTGGAGGACCAGGGGGATCTATGGCTACACCTTC. It yields the protein CAWRTRGIYGYTF. V and J are TRBV30 and TRBJ1-2, with TRBD1 matching 7 bases. Germline assignment: CDR1 GTSNPN and CDR2 SVGIG (reference sequence). V lost 3 bases and J lost 4; bases outside the gene matches: 5. The CDR3 runs to 13 residues.

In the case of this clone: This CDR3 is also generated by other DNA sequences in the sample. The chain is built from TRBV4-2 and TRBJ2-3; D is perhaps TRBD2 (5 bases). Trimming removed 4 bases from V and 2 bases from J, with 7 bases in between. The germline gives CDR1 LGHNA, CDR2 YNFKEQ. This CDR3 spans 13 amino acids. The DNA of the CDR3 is TGTGCCAGCAGCCTGACTACCACAGATACGCAGTATTTT. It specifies CASSLTTTDTQYF.

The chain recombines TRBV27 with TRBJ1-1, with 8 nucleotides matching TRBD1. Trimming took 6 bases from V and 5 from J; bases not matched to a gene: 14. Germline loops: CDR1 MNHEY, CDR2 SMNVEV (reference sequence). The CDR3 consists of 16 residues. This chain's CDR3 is CASRGRQGRRGTEAFF. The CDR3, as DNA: TGTGCCAGCAGGGGACGACAGGGGAGGCGAGGGACTGAAGCTTTCTTT.

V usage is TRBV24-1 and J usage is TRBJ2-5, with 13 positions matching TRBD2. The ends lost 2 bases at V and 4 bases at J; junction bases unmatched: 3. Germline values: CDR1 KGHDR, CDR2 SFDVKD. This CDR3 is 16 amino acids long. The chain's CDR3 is CATSDSRLAGGETQYF. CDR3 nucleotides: TGTGCCACCAGTGATTCTCGACTAGCGGGAGGAGAGACCCAGTACTTC.

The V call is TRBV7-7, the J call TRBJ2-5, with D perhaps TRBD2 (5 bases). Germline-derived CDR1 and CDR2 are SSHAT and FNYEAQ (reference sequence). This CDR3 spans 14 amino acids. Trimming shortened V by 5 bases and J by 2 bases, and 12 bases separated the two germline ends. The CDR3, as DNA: TGTGCCAGCAGCCCCACGGGGTTACAAGAGACCCAGTACTTC. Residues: CASSPTGLQETQYF. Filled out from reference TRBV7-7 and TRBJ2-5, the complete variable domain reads GAGVSQSPRYKVTKRGQDVTLRCDPISSHATLYWYQQALGQGPEFLTYFNYEAQPDKSGLPSDRFSAERPEGSISTLTIQRTEQRDSAMYRCASSPTGLQETQYFGPGTRLLVL.

The CDR3 sequence: CASRGTAPNQPQHF. CDR3 nucleotides: TGTGCCAGCCGAGGGACGGCCCCAAATCAGCCCCAGCATTTT. The chain recombines TRBV6-5 with TRBJ1-5; weak D call: TRBD1 (5 bases). The CDR3 length is 14 residues. Germline lookup yields CDR1 MNHEY and CDR2 SVGAGI. The V and J ends lost 8 bases and 4 bases respectively, with 15 bases between them.

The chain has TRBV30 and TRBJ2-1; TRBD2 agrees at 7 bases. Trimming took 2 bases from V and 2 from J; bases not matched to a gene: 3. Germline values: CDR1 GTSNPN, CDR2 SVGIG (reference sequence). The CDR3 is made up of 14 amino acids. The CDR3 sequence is CAWSFAGAYNEQFF. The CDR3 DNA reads TGTGCCTGGAGTTTCGCGGGAGCCTACAATGAGCAGTTCTTC.

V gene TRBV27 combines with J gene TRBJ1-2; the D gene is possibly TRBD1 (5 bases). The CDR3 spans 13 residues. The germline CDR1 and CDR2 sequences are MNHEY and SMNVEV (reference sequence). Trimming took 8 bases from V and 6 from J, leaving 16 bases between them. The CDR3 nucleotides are TGTGCCAGCGCCCCCGCAGGGCAGCATGGCTACACCTTC. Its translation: CASAPAGQHGYTF.

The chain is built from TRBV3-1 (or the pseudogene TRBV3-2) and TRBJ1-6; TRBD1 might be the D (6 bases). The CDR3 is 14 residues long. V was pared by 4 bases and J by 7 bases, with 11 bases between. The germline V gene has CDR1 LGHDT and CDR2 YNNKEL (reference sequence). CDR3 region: CASSLRGYNSPLHF. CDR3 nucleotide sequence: TGTGCCAGCAGCCTCAGGGGCTACAATTCACCCCTCCACTTT.

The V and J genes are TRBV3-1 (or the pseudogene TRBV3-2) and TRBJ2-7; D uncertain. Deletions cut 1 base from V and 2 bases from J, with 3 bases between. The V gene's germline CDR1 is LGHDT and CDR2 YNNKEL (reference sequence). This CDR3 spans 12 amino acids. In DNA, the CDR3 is TGTGCCAGCAGCCAAGGGACCTACGAGCAGTACTTC. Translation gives CASSQGTYEQYF.

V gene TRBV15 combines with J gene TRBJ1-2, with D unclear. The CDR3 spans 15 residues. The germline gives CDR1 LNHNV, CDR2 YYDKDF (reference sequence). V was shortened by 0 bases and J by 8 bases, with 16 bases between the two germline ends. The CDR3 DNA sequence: TGTGCCACCAGCAGAGAATTTGTGGGTGGGCTCGGCTACACCTTC. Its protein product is CATSREFVGGLGYTF.